The TCR beta chain described here comes from a study of blood T cells in healthy people across ages. The wider study: Template switching picked up about one barcoded beta molecule for each two T cells.

With a J-beta primer mix and a sample-barcoded 5' primer, a second PCR ran about 6 to 11 cycles. TCRdb reprocessed the 5' RACE reads with MiXCR, giving one entry per CDR3 protein. This table has about 780,000 distinct CDR3 sequences, about 46% appearing once. General observations from the study: Older individuals had lower TCR beta diversity per million T cells (the decline was roughly linear). Shifts in expanded clonotypes may have been confounded by donor CMV status, which was unknown.

The table lists this clonotype with many counts. Antigen specificity is unknown. This clonotype originated in a man aged 80 or over in good health. The specimen sequenced was blood.

The CDR3 DNA reads as TGTGCCAGCAGTGAGAAAGATACGCAGTATTTT. It codes for CASSEKDTQYF. The rearrangement uses TRBV2 and TRBJ2-3; D gene uncertain. The CDR3 extends over 11 amino acids. V was trimmed by 3 bases and J by 5 bases, leaving 3 bases between them. Looked up from germline, CDR1 is SNHLY and CDR2 is FYNNEI.